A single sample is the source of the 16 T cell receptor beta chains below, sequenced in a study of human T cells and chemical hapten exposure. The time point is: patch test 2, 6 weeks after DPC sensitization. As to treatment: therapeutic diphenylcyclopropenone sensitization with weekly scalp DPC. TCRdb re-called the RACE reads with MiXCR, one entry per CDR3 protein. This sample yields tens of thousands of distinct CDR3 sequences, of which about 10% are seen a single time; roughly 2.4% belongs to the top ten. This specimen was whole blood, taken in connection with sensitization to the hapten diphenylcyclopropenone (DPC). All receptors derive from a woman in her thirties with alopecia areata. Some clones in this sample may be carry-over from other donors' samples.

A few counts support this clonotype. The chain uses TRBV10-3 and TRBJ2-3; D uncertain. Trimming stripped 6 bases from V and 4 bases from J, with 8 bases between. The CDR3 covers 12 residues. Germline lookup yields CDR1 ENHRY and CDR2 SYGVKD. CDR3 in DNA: TGTGCCATCAGATCCGAGCCAGATACGCAGTATTTT. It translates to CAIRSEPDTQYF.

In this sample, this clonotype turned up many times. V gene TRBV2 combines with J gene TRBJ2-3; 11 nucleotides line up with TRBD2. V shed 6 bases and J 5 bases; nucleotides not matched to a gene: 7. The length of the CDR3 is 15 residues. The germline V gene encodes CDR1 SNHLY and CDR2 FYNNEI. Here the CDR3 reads CASRVAGGPEDTQYF. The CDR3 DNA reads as TGTGCCAGCAGAGTAGCGGGGGGGCCCGAAGATACGCAGTATTTT.

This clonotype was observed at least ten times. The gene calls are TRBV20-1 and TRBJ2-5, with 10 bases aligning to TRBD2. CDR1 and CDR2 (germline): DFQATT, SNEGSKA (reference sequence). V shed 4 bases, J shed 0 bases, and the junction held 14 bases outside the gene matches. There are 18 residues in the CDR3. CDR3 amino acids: CSAIRIHAGLAYQETQYF. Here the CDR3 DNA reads TGCAGTGCTATAAGGATTCACGCGGGACTAGCGTACCAAGAGACCCAGTACTTC.

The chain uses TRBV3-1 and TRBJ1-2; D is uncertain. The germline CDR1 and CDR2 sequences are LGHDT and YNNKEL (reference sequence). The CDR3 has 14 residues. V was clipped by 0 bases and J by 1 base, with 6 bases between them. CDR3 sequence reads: CASSQDDNNYGYTF. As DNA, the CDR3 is TGTGCCAGCAGCCAAGACGACAATAACTATGGCTACACCTTC. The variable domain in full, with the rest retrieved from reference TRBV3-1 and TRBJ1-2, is DTAVSQTPKYLVTQMGNDKSIKCEQNLGHDTMYWYKQDSKKFLKIMFSYNNKELIINETVPNRFSPKSPDKAHLNLHINSLELGDSAVYFCASSQDDNNYGYTFGSGTRLTVV.

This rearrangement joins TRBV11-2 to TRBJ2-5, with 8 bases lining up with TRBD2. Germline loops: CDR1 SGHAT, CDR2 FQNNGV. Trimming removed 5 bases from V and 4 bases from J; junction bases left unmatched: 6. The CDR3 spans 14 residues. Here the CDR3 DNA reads TGTGCCAGCAGCCAGAGCGGGAGCCCAGAGACCCAGTACTTC. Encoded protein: CASSQSGSPETQYF.

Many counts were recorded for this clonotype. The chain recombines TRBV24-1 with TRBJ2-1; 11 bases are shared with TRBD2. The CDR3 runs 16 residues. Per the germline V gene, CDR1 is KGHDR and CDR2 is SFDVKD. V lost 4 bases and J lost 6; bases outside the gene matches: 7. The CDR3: CATSDPGLAGINEQFF. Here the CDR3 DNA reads TGTGCCACCAGTGACCCAGGACTAGCGGGCATCAATGAGCAGTTCTTC.

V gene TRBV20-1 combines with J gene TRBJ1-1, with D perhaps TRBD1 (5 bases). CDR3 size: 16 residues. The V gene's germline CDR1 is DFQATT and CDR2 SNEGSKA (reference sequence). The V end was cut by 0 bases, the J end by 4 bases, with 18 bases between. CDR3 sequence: CSARDLGQVAATEAFF. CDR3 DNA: TGCAGTGCTAGAGATCTGGGGCAAGTGGCGGCCACTGAAGCTTTCTTT.

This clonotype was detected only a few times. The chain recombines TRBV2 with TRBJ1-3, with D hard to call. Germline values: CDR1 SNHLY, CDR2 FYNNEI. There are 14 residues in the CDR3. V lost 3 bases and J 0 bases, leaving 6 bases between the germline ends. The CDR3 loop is CASSDCFSGNTIYF. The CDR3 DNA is TGTGCCAGCAGTGACTGTTTCTCTGGAAACACCATATATTTT.

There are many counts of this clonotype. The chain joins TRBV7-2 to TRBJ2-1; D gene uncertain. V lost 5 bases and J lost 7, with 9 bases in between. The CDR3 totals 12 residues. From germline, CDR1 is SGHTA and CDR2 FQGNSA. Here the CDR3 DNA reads TGTGCCAGCAGCCGGTATGCTAATGAGCAGTTCTTC. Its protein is CASSRYANEQFF.

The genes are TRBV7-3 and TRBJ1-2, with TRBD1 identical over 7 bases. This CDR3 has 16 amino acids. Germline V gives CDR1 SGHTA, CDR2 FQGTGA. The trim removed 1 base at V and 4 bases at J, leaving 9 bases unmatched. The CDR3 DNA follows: TGTGCCAGCAGCTTAAGAGGGGGCTTATATATCTATGGCTACACCTTC. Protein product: CASSLRGGLYIYGYTF.

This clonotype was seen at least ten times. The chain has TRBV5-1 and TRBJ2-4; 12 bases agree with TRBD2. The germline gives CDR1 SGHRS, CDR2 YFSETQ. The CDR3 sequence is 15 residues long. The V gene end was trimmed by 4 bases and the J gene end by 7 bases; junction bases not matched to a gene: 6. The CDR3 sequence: CASSLLAGGQNIQYF. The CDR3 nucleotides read TGCGCCAGCAGCCTTCTAGCGGGAGGGCAGAACATTCAGTACTTC.

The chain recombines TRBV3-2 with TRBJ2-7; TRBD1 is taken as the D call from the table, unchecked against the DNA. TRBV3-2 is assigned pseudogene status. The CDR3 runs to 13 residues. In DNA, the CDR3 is TGTGCCAAGGCGACAGGGGGGAACTACGAGCAGTACTTC. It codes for CAKATGGNYEQYF.

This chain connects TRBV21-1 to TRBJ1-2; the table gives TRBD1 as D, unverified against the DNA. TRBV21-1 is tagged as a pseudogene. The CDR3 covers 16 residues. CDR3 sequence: CASSKRGWGSNYGYTF. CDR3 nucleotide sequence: TGTGCCAGCAGCAAAAGGGGATGGGGGTCTAACTATGGCTACACCTTC.

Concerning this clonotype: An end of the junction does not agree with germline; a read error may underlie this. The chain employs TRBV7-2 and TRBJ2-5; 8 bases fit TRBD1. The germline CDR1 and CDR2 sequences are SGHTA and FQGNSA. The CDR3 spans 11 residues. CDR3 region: CASSPRTGLSF. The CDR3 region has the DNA TGTGCCAGCAGCCCTAGGACAGGGTTAAGCTTC. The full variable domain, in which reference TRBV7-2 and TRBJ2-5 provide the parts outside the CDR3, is GAGVSQSPSNKVTEKGKDVELRCDPISGHTALYWYRQSLGQGLEFLIYFQGNSAPDKSGLPSDRFSAERTGGSVSTLTIQRTQQEDSAVYLCASSPRTGLSFGPGTRLLVL.

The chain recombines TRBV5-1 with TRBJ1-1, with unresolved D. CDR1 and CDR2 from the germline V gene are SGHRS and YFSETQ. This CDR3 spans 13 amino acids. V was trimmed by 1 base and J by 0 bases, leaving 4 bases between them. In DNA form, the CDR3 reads TGCGCCAGCAGCTTGAAAGTGAACACTGAAGCTTTCTTT. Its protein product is CASSLKVNTEAFF.

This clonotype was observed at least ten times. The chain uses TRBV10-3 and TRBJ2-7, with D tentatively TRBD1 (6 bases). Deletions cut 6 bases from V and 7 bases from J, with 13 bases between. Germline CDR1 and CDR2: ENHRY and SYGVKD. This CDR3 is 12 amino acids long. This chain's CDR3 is CAIRDRSREQYF. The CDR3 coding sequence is TGTGCCATCAGAGACAGGTCTCGGGAGCAGTACTTC.